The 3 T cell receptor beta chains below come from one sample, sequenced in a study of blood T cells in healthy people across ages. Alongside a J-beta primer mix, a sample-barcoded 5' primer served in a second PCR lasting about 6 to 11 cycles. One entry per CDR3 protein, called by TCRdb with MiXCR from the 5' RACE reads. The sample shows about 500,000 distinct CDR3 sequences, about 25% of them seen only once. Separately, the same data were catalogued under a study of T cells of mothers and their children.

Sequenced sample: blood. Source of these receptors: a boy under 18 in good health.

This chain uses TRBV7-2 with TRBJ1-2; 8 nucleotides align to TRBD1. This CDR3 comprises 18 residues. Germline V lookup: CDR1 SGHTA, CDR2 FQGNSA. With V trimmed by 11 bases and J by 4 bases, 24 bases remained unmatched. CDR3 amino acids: CALGGFHVRGRFSYGYTF. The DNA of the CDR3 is TGTGCCCTAGGGGGTTTTCATGTCAGGGGGCGCTTTAGCTATGGCTACACCTTC.

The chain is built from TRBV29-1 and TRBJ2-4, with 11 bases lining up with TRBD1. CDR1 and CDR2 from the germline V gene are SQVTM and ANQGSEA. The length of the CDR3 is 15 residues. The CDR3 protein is CNVTGTGGAKNIQYF. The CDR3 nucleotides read TGCAACGTGACCGGGACAGGGGGAGCCAAAAACATTCAGTACTTC. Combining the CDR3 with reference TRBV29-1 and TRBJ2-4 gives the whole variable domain SAVISQKPSRDICQRGTSLTIQCQVDSQVTMMFWYRQQPGQSLTLIATANQGSEATYESGFVIDKFPISRPNLTFSTLTVSNMSPEDSSIYLCNVTGTGGAKNIQYFGAGTRLSVL.

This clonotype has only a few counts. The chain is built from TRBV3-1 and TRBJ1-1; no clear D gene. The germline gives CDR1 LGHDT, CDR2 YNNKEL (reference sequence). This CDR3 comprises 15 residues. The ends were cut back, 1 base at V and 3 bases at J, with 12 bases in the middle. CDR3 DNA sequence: TGTGCCAGCAGCCAAGTATTAGTGAGTCACACTGAAGCTTTCTTT. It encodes CASSQVLVSHTEAFF. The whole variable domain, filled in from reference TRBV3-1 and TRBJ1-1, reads DTAVSQTPKYLVTQMGNDKSIKCEQNLGHDTMYWYKQDSKKFLKIMFSYNNKELIINETVPNRFSPKSPDKAHLNLHINSLELGDSAVYFCASSQVLVSHTEAFFGQGTRLTVV.